This T cell receptor (beta chain) was profiled in a study of early T cells in non-severe SARS-CoV-2 infection. Study-level information: Chains stayed unpaired after sequencing of bulk RNA from unsorted whole blood. Broader study findings: The VDJdb matching leaned toward anti-spike CD8 responses and overlooked private and CD4 specificities.

Germline CDR1 is SQVTM and CDR2 is ANQGSEA. Trimming pared 4 bases from V and 4 bases from J, leaving 11 bases between. The CDR3 consists of 12 residues. This clonotype was counted a few times. As yet, its antigen is unknown. Individual cDNA molecules each received unique molecular identifiers attached to them. Each CDR3 protein is one row after TCRdb ran MiXCR on the 5' RACE reads. The sample includes about 28,000 distinct CDR3 sequences, roughly 4.5% of them seen just once. Sample: whole blood, taken at baseline. The chain has TRBV29-1 and TRBJ2-7, with D possibly matching TRBD2 (5 bases). This TCR derives from an adult who was a healthcare worker with PCR-confirmed SARS-CoV-2 infection or an uninfected control (not recorded which). CDR3 sequence: CSVAGSKYEQYF. Written as DNA, the CDR3 is TGCAGCGTTGCGGGGTCCAAATACGAGCAGTACTTC.